These T cell receptor beta chains were read from a single sample in a study of blood T cell repertoires in COVID-19. Only in-frame clones appear in the TCRdb table, and some are missing; sequencing was by immunoSEQ multiplex PCR. This table holds 60,000 to 90,000 clones, more than 60% found once. The sample comprised peripheral blood. These TCRs come from a man aged 55-75 years with acute or convalescent COVID-19. Both conserved end residues are part of each CDR3. The D gene is left open where the match is weak. Clone size is given for some rows only: seen once, a few or many times, or a class if the clone is expanded.

j_call cdr3_length v_call d_call clone_size cdr3_aa cdr3_nt
TRBJ2-7 15 TRBV11-3 TRBD2 NA CASSLDGLAGREQYF TGTGCCAGCAGCTTGGACGGACTAGCGGGAAGGGAGCAGTACTTC
TRBJ1-2 14 TRBV7-8 TRBD1 NA CASSLQGGLQGPTF TGTGCCAGCAGCTTACAGGGGGGCCTACAGGGGCCCACCTTC
TRBJ1-2 15 TRBV9 TRBD1 few CASSVDNRGHSGYTF TGTGCCAGCAGCGTAGATAACAGGGGGCACAGTGGCTACACCTTC
TRBJ1-6 14 TRBV24-1 NA NA CATSDRSFGSPLHF TGTGCCACCAGTGACCGTTCCTTCGGGTCACCCCTCCACTTT
TRBJ2-6 17 TRBV19 TRBD1 NA CASSPSEGQNGANVLTF TGTGCCAGTAGTCCTTCCGAGGGACAGAATGGGGCCAACGTCCTGACTTTC
TRBJ1-5 16 TRBV24-1 TRBD1 few CATSDTTGLSNQPQHF TGTGCCACCAGTGACACGACAGGGTTGAGCAATCAGCCCCAGCATTTT
TRBJ1-5 12 TRBV7-8 NA NA CASSLLNQPQHF TGTGCCAGCAGCTTACTCAATCAGCCCCAGCATTTT
TRBJ1-5 14 TRBV19 NA NA CASSRGLSNQPQHF TGTGCCAGTAGTAGGGGCCTTAGCAATCAGCCCCAGCATTTT
TRBJ2-5 12 TRBV19 TRBD1 NA CASRGLGETQYF TGTGCCAGCAGGGGGCTCGGGGAGACCCAGTACTTC
TRBJ2-2 16 TRBV5-1 TRBD2 many CASSLETSDFAGELFF TGCGCCAGCAGCTTGGAGACTAGCGACTTCGCCGGGGAGCTGTTTTTT
TRBJ2-5 18 TRBV11-2 TRBD2 NA CASSFDIGTSGGRETQYF TGTGCCAGCAGCTTCGATATTGGGACTAGCGGGGGGCGGGAGACCCAGTACTTC
TRBJ1-2 13 TRBV19 TRBD1 NA CATRGGSSYGYTF TGTGCGACCCGAGGGGGCTCTAGCTATGGCTACACCTTC
TRBJ2-1 16 TRBV10-3 NA NA CAISEDGEVTNNEQFF TGTGCCATCAGTGAGGACGGGGAGGTGACCAACAATGAGCAGTTCTTC
TRBJ2-3 15 TRBV5-4 TRBD1 NA CASSLGQGSTDTQYF TGTGCCAGCAGCCTTGGACAGGGGAGCACAGATACGCAGTATTTT
TRBJ1-5 15 TRBV5-1 NA many CASSLDGIANQPQHF TGCGCCAGCAGCTTGGATGGAATAGCAAATCAGCCCCAGCATTTT
TRBJ1-2 16 TRBV6-5 TRBD1 NA CASSYFSTGASYGYTF TGTGCCAGCAGTTACTTCTCGACAGGGGCCTCCTATGGCTACACCTTC
TRBJ1-1 13 TRBV30 NA NA CAWSGQGNTEAFF TGTGCCTGGAGTGGGCAGGGGAACACTGAAGCTTTCTTT
TRBJ2-5 16 TRBV5-1 NA many CASWDGRGEKEETQYF TGCGCCAGCTGGGATGGCAGGGGAGAAAAGGAAGAGACCCAGTACTTC
TRBJ2-5 17 TRBV24-1 NA NA CATSDDDRASGSETQYF TGTGCCACCAGTGACGACGACAGGGCCAGCGGGAGCGAGACCCAGTACTTC
TRBJ2-2 14 TRBV5-5 NA NA CASSLEGGTGELFF TGTGCCAGCAGCTTGGAAGGAGGGACCGGGGAGCTGTTTTTT
TRBJ2-1 15 TRBV28 TRBD1 NA CASSSEGQGGNEQFF TGTGCCAGCAGTTCAGAAGGACAGGGTGGCAATGAGCAGTTCTTC
TRBJ1-4 15 TRBV6-2/TRBV6-3 TRBD1 NA CASSGGQGVEEKLFF TGTGCCAGCAGCGGTGGACAGGGGGTGGAGGAAAAACTGTTTTTT
TRBJ1-6 15 TRBV3-1/TRBV3-2 NA NA CASSQDGGGNSPLHF TGTGCCAGCAGCCAAGATGGAGGAGGTAATTCACCCCTCCACTTT
TRBJ1-2 16 TRBV3-1/TRBV3-2 TRBD1 NA CASSQGLTGGTGGYTF TGTGCCAGCAGCCAAGGTTTGACAGGGGGGACGGGAGGCTACACCTTC
TRBJ2-5 15 TRBV5-1 NA NA CASSEAPDRQETQYF TGCGCCAGCAGCGAGGCTCCGGACAGACAAGAGACCCAGTACTTC
TRBJ2-7 13 TRBV28 NA NA CASSFGESYEQYF TGTGCCAGCAGTTTCGGGGAATCCTACGAGCAGTACTTC
TRBJ2-7 13 TRBV27 NA NA CASGGQEGYEQYF TGTGCCAGCGGAGGACAGGAGGGCTACGAGCAGTACTTC
TRBJ1-2 13 TRBV28 TRBD1 NA CASSFGQGWGYTF TGTGCCAGCAGTTTTGGACAGGGCTGGGGCTACACCTTC
TRBJ2-6 16 TRBV5-4 NA NA CASSPYRGAGANVLTF TGTGCCAGCAGCCCCTATCGGGGAGCTGGGGCCAACGTCCTGACTTTC
TRBJ1-2 12 TRBV11-2 NA NA CAIATEFNGYTF TGTGCCATCGCAACAGAATTTAATGGCTACACCTTC
TRBJ2-3 15 TRBV7-3 TRBD2 many CASSPTGLTTDTQYF TGTGCCAGCAGCCCCACGGGACTAACCACAGATACGCAGTATTTT
TRBJ1-1 11 TRBV28 NA NA CASVEDTEAFF TGTGCCAGCGTCGAGGATACTGAAGCTTTCTTT
TRBJ2-5 13 TRBV6-6 NA NA CASSLGGEETQYF TGTGCCAGCAGTCTAGGTGGGGAGGAGACCCAGTACTTC
TRBJ1-5 16 TRBV6-2/TRBV6-3 TRBD1 NA CASSFLDRGLNQPQHF TGTGCCAGCAGTTTTCTCGACAGGGGGCTCAATCAGCCCCAGCATTTT
TRBJ2-5 15 TRBV9 TRBD2 NA CASSDGVREWETQYF TGTGCCAGCAGCGACGGGGTGCGGGAGTGGGAGACCCAGTACTTC
TRBJ1-1 16 TRBV4-2 NA few CASSQDIDSMNTEAFF TGTGCCAGCAGCCAAGATATCGACAGCATGAACACTGAAGCTTTCTTT
TRBJ2-2 16 TRBV6-5 TRBD1 NA CASSYSGTGGTGELFF TGTGCCAGCAGTTACTCGGGGACAGGGGGAACCGGGGAGCTGTTTTTT
TRBJ2-5 14 TRBV9 TRBD2 NA CASSVSGGQETQYF TGTGCCAGCAGCGTATCGGGAGGGCAAGAGACCCAGTACTTC
TRBJ2-2 17 TRBV4-1 TRBD1 NA CASSHPREGAGTGELFF TGCGCCAGCAGCCATCCAAGAGAGGGGGCGGGCACCGGGGAGCTGTTTTTT
TRBJ1-1 14 TRBV19 TRBD1 NA CASSPRDSMSEAFF TGTGCCAGTAGTCCCCGGGACAGTATGTCTGAAGCTTTCTTT
TRBJ1-2 16 TRBV3-1/TRBV3-2 NA few CASSQGSQLPNYGYTF TGTGCCAGCAGCCAAGGATCGCAACTACCTAACTATGGCTACACCTTC
TRBJ2-3 15 TRBV15 NA NA CATSRAYTTTDTQYF TGTGCCACCAGCAGAGCTTACACTACCACAGATACGCAGTATTTT
TRBJ2-7 16 TRBV2 TRBD1 NA CASSEFLGQGVYEQYF TGTGCCAGCAGTGAATTCCTCGGACAGGGGGTTTACGAGCAGTACTTC
TRBJ2-2 16 TRBV9 NA NA CASSVGGLANTGELFF TGTGCCAGCAGCGTAGGCGGATTGGCGAACACCGGGGAGCTGTTTTTT
TRBJ1-6 13 TRBV28 NA NA CASSLYPGSPLHF TGTGCCAGCAGTTTATACCCCGGGTCACCCCTCCACTTT
TRBJ1-3 19 TRBV4-1 NA NA CASSQDNRPRGDPGNTIYF TGCGCCAGCAGCCAAGATAATCGGCCCCGAGGCGATCCTGGAAACACCATATATTTT
TRBJ2-7 16 TRBV11-2 TRBD1 NA CASSPYAQGKSYEQYF TGTGCCAGCAGCCCCTACGCACAGGGGAAATCCTACGAGCAGTACTTC
TRBJ2-4 13 TRBV6-5 NA NA CASMGGEKNIQYF TGTGCCAGCATGGGAGGAGAGAAAAACATTCAGTACTTC
TRBJ2-1 15 TRBV7-9 NA NA CASSLDTTTYNEQFF TGTGCCAGCAGCTTGGACACGACAACCTACAATGAGCAGTTCTTC
TRBJ2-3 15 TRBV10-3 TRBD2 NA CAISGTAGEGDTQYF TGTGCCATCAGTGGGACAGCGGGAGAAGGGGATACGCAGTATTTT
TRBJ1-1 15 TRBV18 TRBD1 NA CASTLTDRGGTEAFF TGTGCCAGCACGTTAACCGACAGGGGAGGCACTGAAGCTTTCTTT
TRBJ2-3 13 TRBV28 NA NA CASSPPSTDTQYF TGTGCCAGCAGTCCTCCTAGCACAGATACGCAGTATTTT
TRBJ2-7 13 TRBV12-3/TRBV12-4 NA NA CASSLRGIYEQYF TGTGCCAGCAGTCTCAGGGGTATCTACGAGCAGTACTTC
TRBJ1-5 16 TRBV25-1 TRBD1 few CASSGSGTGRDQPQHF TGTGCCAGCAGTGGCTCCGGGACAGGGAGGGATCAGCCCCAGCATTTT
TRBJ2-1 24 TRBV30 TRBD2 NA CAWSVGRVYSLRVAGGPESNEQFF TGTGCCTGGAGTGTGGGGAGAGTGTACTCCCTCCGGGTAGCGGGAGGGCCAGAATCCAATGAGCAGTTCTTC
TRBJ1-1 11 TRBV19 TRBD1 NA CATGQGTEAFF TGTGCCACCGGACAGGGCACTGAAGCTTTCTTT
TRBJ2-1 13 TRBV2 TRBD2 NA CAQRDGAYNEQFF TGTGCCCAGCGGGACGGAGCCTACAATGAGCAGTTCTTC
TRBJ2-3 16 TRBV3-1/TRBV3-2 TRBD2 few CASSLTSGARTDTQYF TGTGCCAGCAGCCTTACTAGCGGGGCACGCACAGATACGCAGTATTTT
TRBJ1-1 15 TRBV24-1 TRBD1 few CATSDPGQGAPEAFF TGTGCCACCAGTGACCCGGGACAGGGGGCTCCCGAAGCTTTCTTT